This T cell receptor (beta chain) was found in a study of blood T cells in healthy people across ages. The CDR3 contains 15 residues. V was shortened by 0 bases and J by 1 base, with 12 bases between the two germline ends. Germline V CDR1 and CDR2: DFQATT, SNEGSKA (reference sequence). Ranging in age from about 6 to 90, the donors were healthy Caucasian individuals from Russia. This clonotype was picked up a small number of times. A sample-barcoded 5' primer and a J-beta primer mix were used in a second PCR of roughly 6 to 12 cycles. MiXCR was run by TCRdb on the 5' RACE reads, yielding one entry per CDR3 protein. Of 600,000 to 850,000 distinct CDR3 sequences listed, 20% to 30% are singletons. These data were also filed under a second study, of T cells of mothers and their children. This second study says: The study found thymic selection shapes TCR recombination output similarly in related and unrelated pairs. There were no persistent microchimeric T cell clones detected.

The TCR comes from a boy aged 5 to 17 in good health. The sample taken for sequencing was blood. The chain employs TRBV20-1 and TRBJ2-5; D is possibly TRBD2 (5 bases). CDR3 residues: CSAREEGRGQETQYF. In nucleotides, the CDR3 is TGCAGTGCTAGAGAAGAGGGTCGTGGCCAAGAGACCCAGTACTTC.